One and the same sample provided the 32 T cell receptor beta chains below, sequenced in a study of regulatory T cells in long-lasting Graves disease. Time point denoted: persistent/refractory GD, antithyroid drugs over 5 years with positive TRAb. Making the TCR library involved RNA that had been extracted from PBMCs. In building TCR beta libraries, iRepertoire HTBI primers were used together with Arm-PCR of CDR3 regions. One entry per CDR3 protein, called by TCRdb with MiXCR from the multiplex PCR reads. The data contain about 400,000 distinct CDR3 sequences, around 21% of them singletons. Here the sequenced sample was peripheral blood mononuclear cells (PBMCs), taken when the disease was refractory, from a patient treated with antithyroid drugs. The receptors originated from a female donor with Graves disease.

The CDR3 DNA is TGTGCCAGCAGCGTGGGGATCTGGAACACTGAAGCTTTCTTT. Translated: CASSVGIWNTEAFF. This chain links TRBV9 with TRBJ1-1; D unclear. Trimming removed 2 bases from V and 1 base from J, with 9 bases in between. The CDR3 extends over 14 amino acids. Per germline, CDR1 SGDLS and CDR2 YYNGEE. The full variable domain, in which reference TRBV9 and TRBJ1-1 provide the parts outside the CDR3, is DSGVTQTPKHLITATGQRVTLRCSPRSGDLSVYWYQQSLDQGLQFLIQYYNGEERAKGNILERFSAQQFPDLHSELNLSSLELGDSALYFCASSVGIWNTEAFFGQGTRLTVV.

The rearrangement uses TRBV5-1 and TRBJ2-2, with 11 bases that match TRBD2. Per germline, CDR1 SGHRS and CDR2 YFSETQ. There are 18 residues in the CDR3. Trimming removed 4 bases from V and 1 base from J; junction bases left unmatched: 9. CDR3 bases: TGCGCCAGCAGCCTAATAGCGGGAGGGCCGAGGAACACCGGGGAGCTGTTTTTT. It specifies CASSLIAGGPRNTGELFF.

This clonotype has a count of ten or more. This sequence joins TRBV13 and TRBJ2-7, with 12 bases aligning to TRBD1. Germline V CDR1 and CDR2: PRHDT, FYEKMQ (reference sequence). V was clipped by 3 bases and J by 4 bases; unmatched bases: 4. This CDR3 is built from 15 residues. The CDR3 is CASSLGGQGAYEQYF. The CDR3 nucleotides are TGTGCCAGCAGCTTGGGGGGACAGGGGGCGTACGAGCAGTACTTC.

This clonotype was counted many times. The chain joins TRBV28 to TRBJ1-5; D is ambiguous. V shed 4 bases and J shed 9 bases, with 10 bases lying between them. This CDR3 is built from 12 residues. Looked up from germline, CDR1 is MDHEN and CDR2 is SYDVKM. The CDR3 region is CASSSLNGPQHF. The CDR3 coding sequence is TGTGCCAGCAGTTCCCTGAACGGGCCCCAGCATTTT.

The chain recombines TRBV4-3 with TRBJ1-4, with 10 bases identical to TRBD1. This CDR3 contains 15 residues. V lost 2 bases, J lost 8 bases, and 5 bases stayed unmatched. In germline, CDR1 is LGHNA, CDR2 YSLEER. The CDR3 here is CASSQMRTGGEKLFF. CDR3 bases: TGCGCCAGCAGCCAAATGAGGACAGGGGGGGAAAAACTGTTTTTT.

This clonotype occurred many times. The J gene is TRBJ2-5, the V gene TRBV28, with 9 bases aligning to TRBD1. CDR1 is MDHEN, CDR2 SYDVKM, per germline. V lost 5 bases, J lost 6 bases, and 13 bases stayed unmatched. This CDR3 has 16 amino acids. CDR3 sequence reads: CASSLTGTGSRKTQYF. As DNA, the CDR3 is TGTGCCAGCAGTCTCACCGGGACAGGGAGTAGAAAGACCCAGTACTTC.

This clonotype was seen many times. The chain is built from TRBV7-2 and TRBJ2-7, with D hard to call. V lost 3 bases and J 5 bases, leaving 8 bases between the germline ends. From germline, CDR1 is SGHTA and CDR2 FQGNSA. The CDR3 spans 12 residues. CDR3 protein: CASSFTWNEQYF. In DNA, the CDR3 is TGTGCCAGCAGCTTCACATGGAACGAGCAGTACTTC. Combining the CDR3 with reference TRBV7-2 and TRBJ2-7 gives the whole variable domain GAGVSQSPSNKVTEKGKDVELRCDPISGHTALYWYRQSLGQGLEFLIYFQGNSAPDKSGLPSDRFSAERTGGSVSTLTIQRTQQEDSAVYLCASSFTWNEQYFGPGTRLTVT.

The CDR3 sequence: CASSFKGVYNEQFF. CDR3 in DNA: TGTGCCAGCAGTTTTAAGGGGGTCTACAATGAGCAGTTCTTC. The chain joins TRBV12-3 or TRBV12-4 to TRBJ2-1, with a tentative D call TRBD1 (6 bases). CDR3 size: 14 residues. V lost 3 bases to trimming and J lost 3 bases, with 9 bases between them.

A single count supports this clonotype. The chain couples TRBV4-3 to TRBJ2-4; D possibly corresponds to TRBD2 (6 bases). The CDR3 contains 17 residues. The V and J ends lost 0 bases and 2 bases respectively, with 14 bases between them. Germline CDR1 is LGHNA and CDR2 is YSLEER. CDR3 amino acids: CASSQEIGGVSKNIQYF. CDR3 in DNA: TGCGCCAGCAGCCAAGAAATCGGAGGGGTGTCCAAAAACATTCAGTACTTC.

Notes on this clonotype: Just one base apart from a much larger clone, this may be a read error. CDR3 in DNA: TGCAGCGTTGACTTAGACAGGGAGGGAGTGACCCGGTACTTC. Encoded protein: CSVDLDREGVTRYF. This rearrangement joins TRBV29-1 to TRBJ2-5; D assignment may be TRBD1 or TRBD2 (7 bases each). Germline loops: CDR1 SQVTM, CDR2 ANQGSEA. The CDR3 length is 14 residues.

The sample holds many counts of this clonotype. The V call is TRBV13, the J call TRBJ1-5; a possible D gene is TRBD1 (5 bases). The ends were cut back, 4 bases at V and 4 bases at J, with 11 bases in the middle. The CDR3 loop spans 14 amino acids. CDR1 is PRHDT, CDR2 FYEKMQ, per germline (reference sequence). The CDR3 spells CASSSRVTNQPQHF. The CDR3 DNA sequence: TGTGCCAGCAGCTCCAGGGTCACGAATCAGCCCCAGCATTTT.

This clonotype was recorded at least ten times. The chain carries TRBV30 and TRBJ1-4; no reliable D call. From germline, CDR1 is GTSNPN and CDR2 SVGIG (reference sequence). The CDR3 spans 13 residues. V gave up 4 bases and J gave up 2 bases, with 8 bases separating them. The CDR3 protein is CAWNQETNEKLFF. Written as DNA, the CDR3 is TGTGCCTGGAATCAGGAGACTAATGAAAAACTGTTTTTT. Using reference TRBV30 and TRBJ1-4 for the parts outside the CDR3, the full variable domain is SQTIHQWPATLVQPVGSPLSLECTVEGTSNPNLYWYRQAAGRGLQLLFYSVGIGQISSEVPQNLSASRPQDRQFILSSKKLLLSDSGFYLCAWNQETNEKLFFGSGTQLSVL.

The sample holds a few counts of this clonotype. The chain employs TRBV30 and TRBJ1-6; D call uncertain. Trimming removed 4 bases from V and 5 bases from J, with 12 bases in between. Germline CDR1 is GTSNPN and CDR2 is SVGIG (reference sequence). This CDR3 contains 14 residues. Here the CDR3 DNA reads TGTGCCTGGACTGGACCCAGTAATAATTCACCCCTCCACTTT. Translated, it gives CAWTGPSNNSPLHF.

This clonotype was seen a few times. The rearrangement links TRBV19 to TRBJ2-7; 8 nucleotides match TRBD2. The CDR3 contains 14 residues. The germline V gene encodes CDR1 LNHDA and CDR2 SQIVND (reference sequence). The junction had 6 bases not matched to a gene; V was cut back by 6 bases and J by 2 bases. The CDR3 bases are TGTGCCAGTAGCCACGGACTAGCAGCCTACGAGCAGTACTTC. Translated: CASSHGLAAYEQYF.

Of note for this clonotype: A read error may account for a junction end that differs from germline. The V call is TRBV7-9, the J call TRBJ2-5; 9 nucleotides line up with TRBD2. CDR3 length: 14 residues. The germline CDR1 and CDR2 sequences are SEHNR and FQNEAQ (reference sequence). CDR3 in amino acids: CVSSGGTYQETQYF. The DNA of the CDR3 is TGTGTCAGCAGCGGGGGGACCTACCAAGAGACCCAGTACTTC.

This clonotype came up a few times. The V and J genes are TRBV18 and TRBJ1-6; 9 bases agree with TRBD1. V gave up 4 bases and J gave up 7 bases; unmatched junction bases: 2. The CDR3 is 14 residues long. CDR1 and CDR2 (germline): KGHSH, LQKENI. CDR3 protein: CASSRQGENSPLHF. The CDR3 region has the DNA TGTGCCAGCTCACGACAGGGGGAAAATTCACCCCTCCACTTT.

A note on this clonotype: This sequence may be a read error, since a much larger clone differs from it by one base. The gene calls are TRBV6-1 and TRBJ2-5; perhaps D is TRBD1 or TRBD2 (6 bases each). CDR1 and CDR2 from the germline V gene are MNHNS and SASEGT. This CDR3 is built from 15 residues. The V gene lost 5 bases and the J gene lost 5 bases, with 18 bases spanning the gap. Written as DNA, the CDR3 is TGTGCCAGCAGTAAGGGGCAGGGGACTTTGGAGACCCAGTACTTC. Translating gives CASSKGQGTLETQYF.

Ten or more counts support this clonotype. This chain connects TRBV6-1 to TRBJ1-2; D may be TRBD1 (5 bases). CDR1 is MNHNS, CDR2 SASEGT, per germline. This CDR3 contains 14 residues. Trimming shortened V by 1 base and J by 8 bases, and 14 bases separated the two germline ends. CDR3 sequence: CASSEGRGREGYTF. CDR3 DNA: TGTGCCAGCAGTGAAGGGAGGGGCAGGGAAGGCTACACCTTC.

This clonotype was counted many times. This chain's CDR3 is CASRAPSSGPQHF. CDR3 DNA: TGTGCCAGCAGAGCCCCGAGCTCGGGGCCCCAGCATTTT. This chain joins TRBV12-3 or TRBV12-4 and TRBJ1-5; D is undetermined. V was pared by 6 bases and J by 9 bases, with 15 bases between. CDR3 length equals 13 residues.

This chain links TRBV27 with TRBJ2-7, with D tentatively TRBD1 (6 bases). CDR3 length equals 14 residues. V was trimmed by 5 bases and J by 6 bases, leaving 17 bases between them. Germline values: CDR1 MNHEY, CDR2 SMNVEV (reference sequence). The chain's CDR3 is CASSPAPQGTEQYF. CDR3 sequence (DNA): TGTGCCAGCAGTCCCGCCCCACAGGGTACCGAGCAGTACTTC.

This clonotype was seen at least ten times. This rearrangement joins TRBV27 to TRBJ1-1; weak D call: TRBD1 (5 bases). Trimming took off 4 bases at V and 4 bases at J, with 16 bases between the two ends. The germline V gene encodes CDR1 MNHEY and CDR2 SMNVEV (reference sequence). This CDR3 region has 15 residues. CDR3 nucleotides: TGTGCCAGCAGTTGGGGTAAGGCGGGGACCACTGAAGCTTTCTTT. Translated, it gives CASSWGKAGTTEAFF.

This clonotype was found a few times. The junction departs from the called germline gene at one end, perhaps through a read error. The chain joins TRBV11-2 to TRBJ1-4; 10 bases fit TRBD1. Per germline, CDR1 SGHAT and CDR2 FQNNGV. CDR3 length: 14 residues. This CDR3 is CASSSGQGNERLFF. CDR3 coding DNA: TGTGCCAGCAGCTCGGGACAGGGGAATGAAAGACTGTTTTTT. Full variable domain (remainder filled in from reference TRBV11-2 and TRBJ1-4): EAGVAQSPRYKIIEKRQSVAFWCNPISGHATLYWYQQILGQGPKLLIQFQNNGVVDDSQLPKDRFSAERLKGVDSTLKIQPAKLEDSAVYLCASSSGQGNERLFFGSGTQLSVL.

This clonotype came up many times. The chain joins TRBV28 to TRBJ1-5, with TRBD1 identical over 7 bases. This CDR3 is built from 14 residues. CDR1 MDHEN and CDR2 SYDVKM come from the germline V gene. Losses at the gene ends were 6 bases for V and 5 bases for J; bases not matched to a gene: 7. The CDR3 nucleotides read TGTGCCAGCAGACGACCGGGACAGCATCAGCCCCAGCATTTT. It specifies CASRRPGQHQPQHF.

This clonotype was observed a handful of times. The genes are TRBV4-3 and TRBJ2-5; tentatively, D is TRBD1 or TRBD2 (5 bases each). The V end lost 2 bases, the J end lost 5 bases, and 15 bases lay between the germline ends. Germline V gene data show CDR1 as LGHNA and CDR2 as YSLEER. The CDR3 length is 15 residues. CDR3 nucleotides: TGCGCCAGCAGCCAACAGAGAGAGGGACGGGAGACCCAGTACTTC. Translation gives CASSQQREGRETQYF.

This clonotype was recorded at least ten times. The chain is built from TRBV28 and TRBJ1-2, with 7 bases matching TRBD1. CDR1 and CDR2 from the germline V gene are MDHEN and SYDVKM. The V and J ends lost 7 bases and 4 bases, in that order; junction bases with no gene match: 12. This CDR3 region has 15 residues. The CDR3 spells CASTFEGGYTYGYTF. In nucleotides, the CDR3 is TGTGCCAGCACCTTCGAAGGGGGCTATACCTATGGCTACACCTTC.

The sample holds a few counts of this clonotype. The CDR3 bases are TGCAGTGCGCCACTTGGGAGCGAGCAGTACTTC. Its translation: CSAPLGSEQYF. The chain joins TRBV20-1 to TRBJ2-7, with a possible D match to TRBD2 (5 bases). Germline V lookup: CDR1 DFQATT, CDR2 SNEGSKA (reference sequence). The ends were cut back, 6 bases at V and 6 bases at J, with 12 bases in the middle. The CDR3 is 11 residues long.

This clonotype has a handful of counts. The CDR3 protein is CASSGTATGLEAFF. The DNA of the CDR3 is TGTGCCAGCAGCGGTACCGCGACAGGGCTGGAAGCTTTCTTT. The chain joins TRBV7-9 to TRBJ1-1, with TRBD1 identical over 7 bases. V shed 5 bases, J shed 8 bases, and the junction held 11 bases outside the gene matches. Germline CDR1 is SEHNR and CDR2 is FQNEAQ (reference sequence). The CDR3 length is 14 residues.

V and J are TRBV9 and TRBJ1-3, with a tentative D call TRBD1 (5 bases). The CDR3 length is 15 residues. With 4 bases removed from V and 0 bases from J, the gap between germline ends came to 11 bases. Germline lookup yields CDR1 SGDLS and CDR2 YYNGEE. In DNA, the CDR3 is TGTGCCAGCAGCTCGGGACTCGGCTCTGGAAACACCATATATTTT. It encodes CASSSGLGSGNTIYF.

This clonotype came up many times. This rearrangement joins TRBV7-2 to TRBJ1-1; no clear D. CDR1 and CDR2 from the germline V gene are SGHTA and FQGNSA. CDR3 length: 15 amino acids. V dropped 2 bases and J dropped 0 bases, with 10 bases sitting between them. The DNA for the CDR3 is TGTGCCAGCAGCTTAAGTTCCGGATTGAACACTGAAGCTTTCTTT. Its protein is CASSLSSGLNTEAFF.

This clonotype was seen repeatedly, ten times or more. The chain employs TRBV12-3 or TRBV12-4 and TRBJ2-2; 11 bases are a match to TRBD1. The V and J ends lost 4 bases and 4 bases, in that order; junction bases with no gene match: 8. This CDR3 comprises 17 residues. The CDR3 bases are TGTGCCAGCAGTTCTGGGACAGGGGGAATGGTCACCGGGGAGCTGTTTTTT. This encodes CASSSGTGGMVTGELFF.

This chain joins TRBV2 and TRBJ2-7, with 8 bases that match TRBD1. Germline-derived CDR1 and CDR2 are SNHLY and FYNNEI. This CDR3 has 14 residues. J was trimmed by 3 bases and V by 7 bases; bases with no gene match: 8. CDR3 nucleotide sequence: TGTGCCAGCATCCGGCCCACAGGGGGCTACGAGCAGTACTTC. It yields the protein CASIRPTGGYEQYF. Full variable domain (rest looked up from reference TRBV2 and TRBJ2-7): EPEVTQTPSHQVTQMGQEVILRCVPISNHLYFYWYRQILGQKVEFLVSFYNNEISEKSEIFDDQFSVERPDGSNFTLKIRSTKLEDSAMYFCASIRPTGGYEQYFGPGTRLTVT.

This clonotype was seen many times. The chain links TRBV27 to TRBJ1-2; D unclear. Germline V gene data show CDR1 as MNHEY and CDR2 as SMNVEV (reference sequence). Between the trimmed V and J ends, which lost 3 bases and 4 bases, there was a span of 15 bases. CDR3 length: 15 residues. CDR3 in amino acids: CASSFVAHIGYGYTF. In DNA, the CDR3 is TGTGCCAGCAGTTTCGTAGCACATATCGGCTATGGCTACACCTTC.